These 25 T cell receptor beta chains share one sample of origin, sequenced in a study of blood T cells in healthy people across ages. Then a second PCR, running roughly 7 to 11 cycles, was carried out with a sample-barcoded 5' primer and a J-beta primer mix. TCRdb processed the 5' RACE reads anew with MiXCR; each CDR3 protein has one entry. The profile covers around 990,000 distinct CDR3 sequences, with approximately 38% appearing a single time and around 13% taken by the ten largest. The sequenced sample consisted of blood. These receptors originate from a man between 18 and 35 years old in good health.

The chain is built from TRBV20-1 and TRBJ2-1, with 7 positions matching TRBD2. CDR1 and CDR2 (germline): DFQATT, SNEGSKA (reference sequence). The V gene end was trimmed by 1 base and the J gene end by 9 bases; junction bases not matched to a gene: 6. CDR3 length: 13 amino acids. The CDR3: CSARAPSGTEQFF. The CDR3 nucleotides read TGCAGTGCTAGAGCACCTAGCGGTACTGAGCAGTTCTTC.

The CDR3 is CASRPTGLLTYEQFF. CDR3 nucleotides: TGCGCCAGCCGCCCGACAGGCCTACTTACCTACGAGCAGTTCTTC. The chain couples TRBV5-1 to TRBJ2-1, with D possibly being TRBD1 (6 bases). CDR1 and CDR2 (germline): SGHRS, YFSETQ. CDR3 length: 15 residues. V was trimmed by 7 bases and J by 10 bases, leaving 24 bases between them.

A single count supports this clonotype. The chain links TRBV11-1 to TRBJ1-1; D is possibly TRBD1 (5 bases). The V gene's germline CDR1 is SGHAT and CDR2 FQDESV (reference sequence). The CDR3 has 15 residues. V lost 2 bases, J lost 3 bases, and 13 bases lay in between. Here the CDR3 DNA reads TGTGCCAGCAGCTTATCGGTAGGGGACGACACTGAAGCTTTCTTT. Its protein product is CASSLSVGDDTEAFF.

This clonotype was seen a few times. The CDR3 region has the DNA TGTGCCAGCAGCCTATCAGGGGGCGCGAACGATGAGCAGTACTTC. It is translated as CASSLSGGANDEQYF. The rearrangement uses TRBV2 and TRBJ2-4, with TRBD1 matching 8 bases. This CDR3 has 15 amino acids. Germline loops: CDR1 SNHLY, CDR2 FYNNEI. Trimming took 6 bases from V and 13 from J; bases not matched to a gene: 17. The complete variable domain, with remaining parts taken from reference TRBV2 and TRBJ2-4, reads EPEVTQTPSHQVTQMGQEVILRCVPISNHLYFYWYRQILGQKVEFLVSFYNNEISEKSEIFDDQFSVERPDGSNFTLKIRSTKLEDSAMYFCASSLSGGANDEQYFGAGTRLSVL.

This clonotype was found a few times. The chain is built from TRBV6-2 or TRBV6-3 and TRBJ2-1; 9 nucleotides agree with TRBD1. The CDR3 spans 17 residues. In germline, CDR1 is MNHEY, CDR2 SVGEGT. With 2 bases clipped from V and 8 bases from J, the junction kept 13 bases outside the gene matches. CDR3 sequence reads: CASSYPNSGTGIHEQFF. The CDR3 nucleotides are TGTGCCAGCAGTTACCCCAACTCCGGGACAGGGATCCATGAGCAGTTCTTC.

The CDR3 loop reads CASSLGDSSYNEQYF. The CDR3, as DNA: TGTGCCAGCAGCCTAGGGGACAGCTCCTACAATGAGCAGTACTTC. The chain employs TRBV7-3 and TRBJ2-1, with TRBD1 identical over 7 bases. The J call is doubtful: the DNA matches TRBJ2-7 better. In germline, CDR1 is SGHTA, CDR2 FQGTGA. The CDR3 spans 15 residues.

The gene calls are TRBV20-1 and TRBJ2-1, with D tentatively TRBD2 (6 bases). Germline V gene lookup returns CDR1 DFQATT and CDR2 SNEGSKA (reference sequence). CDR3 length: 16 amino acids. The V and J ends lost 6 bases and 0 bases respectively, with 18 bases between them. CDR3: CSASAPGESSYNEQFF. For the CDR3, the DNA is TGCAGTGCAAGTGCCCCGGGGGAGAGCTCCTACAATGAGCAGTTCTTC.

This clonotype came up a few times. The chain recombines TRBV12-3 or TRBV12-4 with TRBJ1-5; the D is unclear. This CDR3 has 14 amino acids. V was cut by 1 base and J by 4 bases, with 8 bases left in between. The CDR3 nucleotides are TGTGCCAGCAGTTTAGGGTCAGAGAATCAGCCCCAGCATTTT. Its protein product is CASSLGSENQPQHF.

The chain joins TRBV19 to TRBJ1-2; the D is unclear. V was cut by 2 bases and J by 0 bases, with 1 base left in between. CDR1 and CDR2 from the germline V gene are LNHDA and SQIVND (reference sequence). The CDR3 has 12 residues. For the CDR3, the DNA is TGTGCCAGTAGTATATCTAACTATGGCTACACCTTC. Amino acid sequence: CASSISNYGYTF.

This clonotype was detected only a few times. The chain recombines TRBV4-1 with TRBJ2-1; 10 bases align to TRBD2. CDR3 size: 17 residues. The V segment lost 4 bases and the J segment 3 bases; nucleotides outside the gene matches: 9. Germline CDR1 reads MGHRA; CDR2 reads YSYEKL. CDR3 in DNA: TGCGCCAGCAGCCTTGTCCCGCTAGCGGGGGACTACAATGAGCAGTTCTTC. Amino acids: CASSLVPLAGDYNEQFF.

This CDR3 is CSVDGLAAPSGTYNEQFF. The CDR3 DNA sequence: TGCAGCGTTGATGGACTAGCGGCCCCCTCGGGCACCTACAATGAGCAGTTCTTC. The chain employs TRBV29-1 and TRBJ2-1, with 10 positions matching TRBD2. The CDR3 sequence is 18 residues long. CDR1 SQVTM and CDR2 ANQGSEA come from the germline V gene. The V and J ends lost 3 bases and 2 bases, in that order; junction bases with no gene match: 13.

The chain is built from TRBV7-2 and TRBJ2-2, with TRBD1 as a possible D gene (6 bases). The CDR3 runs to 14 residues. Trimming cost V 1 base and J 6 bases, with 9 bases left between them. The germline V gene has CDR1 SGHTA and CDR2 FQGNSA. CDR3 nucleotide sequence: TGTGCCAGCAGCTTAGTTGGGGGCCCCGGGGAGCTGTTTTTT. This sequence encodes CASSLVGGPGELFF.

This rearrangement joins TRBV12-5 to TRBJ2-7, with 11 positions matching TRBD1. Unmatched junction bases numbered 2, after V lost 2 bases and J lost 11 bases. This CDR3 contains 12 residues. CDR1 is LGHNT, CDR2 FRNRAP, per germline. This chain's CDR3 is CASGLSGQGEYF. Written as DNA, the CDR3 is TGTGCTAGTGGTTTGTCGGGACAGGGGGAGTACTTC. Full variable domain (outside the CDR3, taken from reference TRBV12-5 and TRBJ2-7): DARVTQTPRHKVTEMGQEVTMRCQPILGHNTVFWYRQTMMQGLELLAYFRNRAPLDDSGMPKDRFSAEMPDATLATLKIQPSEPRDSAVYFCASGLSGQGEYFGPGTRLTVT.

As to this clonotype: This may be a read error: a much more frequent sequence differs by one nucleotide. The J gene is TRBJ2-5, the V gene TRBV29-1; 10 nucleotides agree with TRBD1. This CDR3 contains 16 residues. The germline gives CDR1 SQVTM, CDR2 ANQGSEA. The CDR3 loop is CCVEEGGQGFQETQYF. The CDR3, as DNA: TGCTGCGTTGAAGAAGGGGGACAGGGGTTCCAAGAGACCCAGTACTTC. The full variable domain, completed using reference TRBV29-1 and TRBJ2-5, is SAVISQKPSRDICQRGTSLTIQCQVDSQVTMMFWYRQQPGQSLTLIATANQGSEATYESGFVIDKFPISRPNLTFSTLTVSNMSPEDSSIYLCCVEEGGQGFQETQYFGPGTRLLVL.

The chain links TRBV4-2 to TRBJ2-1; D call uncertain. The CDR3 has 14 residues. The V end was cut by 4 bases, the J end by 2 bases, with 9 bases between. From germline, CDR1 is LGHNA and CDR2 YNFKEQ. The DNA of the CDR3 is TGTGCCAGCAGCCCCCCGGATACCTACAATGAGCAGTTCTTC. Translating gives CASSPPDTYNEQFF.

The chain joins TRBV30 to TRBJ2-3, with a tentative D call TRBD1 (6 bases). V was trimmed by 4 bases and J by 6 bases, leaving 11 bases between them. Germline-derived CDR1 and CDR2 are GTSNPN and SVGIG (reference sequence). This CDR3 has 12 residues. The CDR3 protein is CAWMGARDTQYF. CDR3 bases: TGTGCCTGGATGGGGGCTAGGGATACGCAGTATTTT.

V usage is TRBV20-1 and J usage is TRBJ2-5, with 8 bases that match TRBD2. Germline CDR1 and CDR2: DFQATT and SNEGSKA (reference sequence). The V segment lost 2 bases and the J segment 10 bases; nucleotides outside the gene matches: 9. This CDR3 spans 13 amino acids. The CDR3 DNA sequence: TGCAGTGCTAGATTGACGGGACTAGGGTACCAGTACTTC. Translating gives CSARLTGLGYQYF.

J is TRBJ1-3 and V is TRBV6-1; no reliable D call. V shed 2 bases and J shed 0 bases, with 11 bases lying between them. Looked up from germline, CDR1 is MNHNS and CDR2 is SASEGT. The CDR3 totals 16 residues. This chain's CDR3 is CASSERAQHSGNTIYF. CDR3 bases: TGTGCCAGCAGTGAACGGGCCCAACACTCTGGAAACACCATATATTTT.

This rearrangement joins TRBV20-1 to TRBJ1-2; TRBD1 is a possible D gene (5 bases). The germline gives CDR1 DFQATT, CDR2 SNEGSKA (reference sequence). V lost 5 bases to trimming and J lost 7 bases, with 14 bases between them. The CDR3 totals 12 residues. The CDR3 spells CSASPPGTGYTF. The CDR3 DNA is TGCAGTGCTTCCCCCCCAGGGACTGGCTACACCTTC.

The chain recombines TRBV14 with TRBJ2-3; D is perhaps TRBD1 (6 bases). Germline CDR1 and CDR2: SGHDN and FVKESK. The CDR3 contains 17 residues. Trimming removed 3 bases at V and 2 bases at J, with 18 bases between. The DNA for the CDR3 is TGTGCCAGCAGCCAGGATTTGGGCAGGGGCGCCACAGATACGCAGTATTTT. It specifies CASSQDLGRGATDTQYF.

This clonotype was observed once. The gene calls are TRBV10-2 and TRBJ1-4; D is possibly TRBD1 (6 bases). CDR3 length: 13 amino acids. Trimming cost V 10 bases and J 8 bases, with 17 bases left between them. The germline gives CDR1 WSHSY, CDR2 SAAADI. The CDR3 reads CATQGRGGEKLFF. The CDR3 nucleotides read TGCGCCACGCAGGGCAGGGGTGGCGAAAAACTGTTTTTT.

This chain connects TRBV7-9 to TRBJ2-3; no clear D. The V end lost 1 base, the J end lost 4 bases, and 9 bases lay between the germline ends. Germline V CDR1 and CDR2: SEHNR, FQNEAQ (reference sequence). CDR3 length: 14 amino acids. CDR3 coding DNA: TGTGCCAGCAGCTTAGACCCCGAACCAGATACGCAGTATTTT. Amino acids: CASSLDPEPDTQYF.

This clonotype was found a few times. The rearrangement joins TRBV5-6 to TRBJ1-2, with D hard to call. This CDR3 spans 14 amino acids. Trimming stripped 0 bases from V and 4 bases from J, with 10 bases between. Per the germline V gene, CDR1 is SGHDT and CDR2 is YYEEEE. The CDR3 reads CASSLGPEGYGYTF. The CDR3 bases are TGTGCCAGCAGCTTGGGGCCCGAGGGCTATGGCTACACCTTC.

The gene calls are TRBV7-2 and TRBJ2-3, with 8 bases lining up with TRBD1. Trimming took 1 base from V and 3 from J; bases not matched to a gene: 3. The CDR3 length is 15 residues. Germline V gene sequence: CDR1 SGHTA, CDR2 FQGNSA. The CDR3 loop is CASSLVTGVTDTQYF. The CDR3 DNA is TGTGCCAGCAGCTTAGTGACAGGGGTGACAGATACGCAGTATTTT.

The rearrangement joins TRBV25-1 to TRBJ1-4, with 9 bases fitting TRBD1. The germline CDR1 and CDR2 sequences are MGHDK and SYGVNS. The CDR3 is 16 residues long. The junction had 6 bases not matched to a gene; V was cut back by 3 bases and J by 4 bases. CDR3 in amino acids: CASSDLGQGINEKLFF. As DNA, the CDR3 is TGTGCCAGCAGTGACCTTGGACAGGGGATTAATGAAAAACTGTTTTTT. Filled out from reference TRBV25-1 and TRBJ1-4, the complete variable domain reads EADIYQTPRYLVIGTGKKITLECSQTMGHDKMYWYQQDPGMELHLIHYSYGVNSTEKGDLSSESTVSRIRTEHFPLTLESARPSHTSQYLCASSDLGQGINEKLFFGSGTQLSVL.